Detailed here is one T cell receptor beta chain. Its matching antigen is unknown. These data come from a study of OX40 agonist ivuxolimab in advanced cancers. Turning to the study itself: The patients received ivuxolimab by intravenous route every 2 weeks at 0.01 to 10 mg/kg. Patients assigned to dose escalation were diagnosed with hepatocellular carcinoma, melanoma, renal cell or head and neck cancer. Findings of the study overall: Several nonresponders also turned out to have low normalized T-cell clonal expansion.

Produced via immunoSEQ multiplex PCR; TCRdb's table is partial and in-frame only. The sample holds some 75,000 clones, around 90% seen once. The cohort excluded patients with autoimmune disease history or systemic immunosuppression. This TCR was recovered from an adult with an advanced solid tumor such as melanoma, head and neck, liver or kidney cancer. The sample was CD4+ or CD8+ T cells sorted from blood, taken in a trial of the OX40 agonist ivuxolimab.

CDR3 nucleotides: TGTGCCAGCAGCTTCCGGACCTCTGGCACAGATACGCAGTATTTT. Amino acids: CASSFRTSGTDTQYF. The V gene is TRBV7-3, the J gene TRBJ2-3; D is undetermined. Germline V lookup: CDR1 SGHTA, CDR2 FQGTGA. The CDR3 loop spans 15 amino acids. The V end lost 3 bases, the J end lost 1 base, and 11 bases lay between the germline ends.